These T cell receptor beta chains were read from a single sample in a study of T cell clonotyping in hematopoietic cell transplantation. TCRdb's copy holds only in-frame clones and misses some; the assay was immunoSEQ multiplex PCR. Of roughly 40,000 clones in the sample, roughly 96% were seen once. Sequencing input: peripheral blood mononuclear cells. The receptors stem from a young man in good health. Some clones in this sample may be carry-over from other donors' samples. Both conserved end residues are part of each CDR3. A D gene is named only where the DNA matches it firmly. Expanded clones get a size class; other rows say once, few or many, or leave the size out.

>TRBV2|TRBD1|TRBJ1-5|once
TGTGCCAGCAGTACGGAAACCGGGACAGGGGGACATAGCAATCAGCCCCAGCATTTT
CASSTETGTGGHSNQPQHF
>TRBV2|-|TRBJ2-5|-
TGTGCCAGCCGTGGGGGTGAGACCCAGTACTTC
CASRGGETQYF
>TRBV30|TRBD2|TRBJ2-1|-
TGTGCCTGGAGTGACCCGACTAGCGACCACAATGAGCAGTTCTTC
CAWSDPTSDHNEQFF
>TRBV7-9|-|TRBJ2-7|-
TGTGCCAGCAGGCGGGACAGCTCCTACGAGCAGTACTTC
CASRRDSSYEQYF
>TRBV7-8|-|TRBJ2-5|-
TGTGCCAGCAGCCCCCTACAGAGGCAAGAGACCCAGTACTTC
CASSPLQRQETQYF
>TRBV11-2|-|TRBJ2-6|-
TGTGCCAGCAGCTTATTCGTGGCTGGGGCCAACGTCCTGACTTTC
CASSLFVAGANVLTF
>TRBV4-1|TRBD2|TRBJ2-5|-
TGCGCCAGCAGCCACAACAGCGGGAGAGGAGAGACCCAGTACTTC
CASSHNSGRGETQYF
>TRBV7-9|-|TRBJ1-4|-
TGTGCCAGCAGCTTAGGGACGGATAATGAAAAACTGTTTTTT
CASSLGTDNEKLFF
>TRBV28|TRBD1|TRBJ2-7|-
TGTGCCAGCAGAAAGCAGGGGGCCGCGACCTACGAGCAGTACTTC
CASRKQGAATYEQYF
>TRBV4-1|-|TRBJ1-4|once
TGCGCCAGCAGCCAAGATTACTTGACTTTGCAGACTAATGAAAAACTGTTTTTT
CASSQDYLTLQTNEKLFF
>TRBV25-1|TRBD1|TRBJ1-1|-
TGTGCCAGCAGTGAAGGACACAGGGGACGGGCTGAAGCTTTCTTT
CASSEGHRGRAEAFF
>TRBV5-1|-|TRBJ2-5|few
TGCGCCAGCAGCTTGGGACCCGGGCAGGGAGAGACCCAGTACTTC
CASSLGPGQGETQYF
>TRBV4-1|TRBD1|TRBJ2-2|-
TGCGCCAGCAGCCACCCCGACAGGGGCGGCACCGGGGAGCTGTTTTTT
CASSHPDRGGTGELFF
>TRBV13|-|TRBJ2-6|-
TGTGCCAGCAGCTTTTACCGCCTTGGGGCCAACGTCCTGACTTTC
CASSFYRLGANVLTF
>TRBV7-9|-|TRBJ2-1|-
TGTGCCAGCAGCCGCTCTAATATAATGCGAGGGTTGGATGAGCAGTTCTTC
CASSRSNIMRGLDEQFF
>TRBV5-6|-|TRBJ1-3|-
TGTGCCAGCAGCCCGGACGGTTCTGGAAACACCATATATTTT
CASSPDGSGNTIYF
>TRBV29-1|TRBD1|TRBJ1-1|-
TGCAGCGGGGACAGGGGTGGCACTGAAGCTTTCTTT
CSGDRGGTEAFF
>TRBV7-6|-|TRBJ1-2|-
TGTGCCAGCAGCTCACGGGTAGCTAACTATGGCTACACCTTC
CASSSRVANYGYTF
>TRBV4-2|-|TRBJ2-5|-
TGTGCCAGCAGCGACGGGACGAACCAGGGGACCCAGTACTTC
CASSDGTNQGTQYF
>TRBV9|-|TRBJ1-2|-
TGTGCCAGCAGCGCCCAACAGGGACTGGATGGCTACACCTTC
CASSAQQGLDGYTF
>TRBV7-2|TRBD1|TRBJ1-1|-
TGTGCCAGCAGCCCGAACAGGGGAAAGGGCACTGAAGCTTTCTTT
CASSPNRGKGTEAFF
>TRBV10-3|TRBD1|TRBJ2-2|-
TGTGCCATCAGTGGCGGACAGGGTAACACCGGGGAGCTGTTTTTT
CAISGGQGNTGELFF
>TRBV27|-|TRBJ2-7|-
TGTGCCAGCAGTTCCCGGGACGCAGGGGAGGCCTACGAGCAGTACTTC
CASSSRDAGEAYEQYF
>TRBV7-3|-|TRBJ2-1|-
TGTGCCAGCGAGGGGGTTCGGAACAATGAGCAGTTCTTC
CASEGVRNNEQFF
>TRBV7-8|TRBD1|TRBJ1-5|-
TGTGCCAGCCAGGGACAGGGAGGCAATCAGCCCCAGCATTTT
CASQGQGGNQPQHF
>TRBV7-9|-|TRBJ2-7|-
TGTGCCAGCAGCTTAGGCACGAGGGGGGGGCAGTACTTC
CASSLGTRGGQYF
>TRBV29-1|-|TRBJ1-3|-
TGCAGCGTCGAAATAATCTCTGGAAACACCATATATTTT
CSVEIISGNTIYF
>TRBV9|-|TRBJ1-1|-
TGTGCCAGCAGCGCACAAAGCGGGGGCTCGACAGCTTTCTTT
CASSAQSGGSTAFF
>TRBV5-6|TRBD2|TRBJ2-1|once
TGTGCCAGCAGCTTAGAGGGCGGGAGCCTCGACAATGAGCAGTTCTTC
CASSLEGGSLDNEQFF
>TRBV10-1|-|TRBJ1-6|-
TGCGCCAGCAGTGACGTGTCGGATGGATCTTCACCCCTCCACTTT
CASSDVSDGSSPLHF
>TRBV19|-|TRBJ1-1|-
TGTGCCAGTAGCGGGACGGCGGGTACTGAAGCTTTCTTT
CASSGTAGTEAFF
>TRBV6-1|TRBD1|TRBJ2-2|-
TGTGCCAGCAGTAGGACAGGCAACACCGGGGAGCTGTTTTTT
CASSRTGNTGELFF
>TRBV6-5|-|TRBJ1-6|once
TGTGCCAGCAGTTTGCAGTATAATTCACCCCTCCACTTT
CASSLQYNSPLHF
>TRBV15|-|TRBJ2-7|-
TGTGCCACCAGCAGAGATTACGAATACGAGCAGTACTTC
CATSRDYEYEQYF
>TRBV6-4|-|TRBJ1-1|once
TGTGCCAGCAGTGAAATAGCCAACACTGAAGCTTTCTTT
CASSEIANTEAFF
>TRBV18|-|TRBJ1-1|once
TGTGCCAGCTCACCAGCGGGGGGCGCAAGGACTGAAGCTTTCTTT
CASSPAGGARTEAFF
>TRBV9|TRBD1|TRBJ2-2|few
TGTGCCAGCAGCGTAGAGGGACAGGGCAGTGGGACCGGGGAGCTGTTTTTT
CASSVEGQGSGTGELFF
>TRBV19|-|TRBJ1-4|-
TGTGCCAGTAGTATCGGCAAATCAACTAATGAAAAACTGTTTTTT
CASSIGKSTNEKLFF
>TRBV7-9|TRBD1|TRBJ2-3|-
TGTGCCAGCAGCTCACTTTACACAGGGGAAAGAGCTAATACGCAGTATTTT
CASSSLYTGERANTQYF
>TRBV7-6|-|TRBJ2-4|-
TGTGCCAGCAGCTTAAACAGTCGAGGGGCCAAAAACATTCAGTACTTC
CASSLNSRGAKNIQYF
>TRBV14|TRBD1|TRBJ1-2|-
TGTGCCAGCAGCCAAGCAACAGGGGCGTCGTATGGCTACACCTTC
CASSQATGASYGYTF
>TRBV7-2|-|TRBJ2-2|-
TGTGCCAGCAGTCAAAACAGGGACGGTGGGCTGTTTTTT
CASSQNRDGGLFF
>TRBV7-9|-|TRBJ1-4|-
TGTGCCAGCATCGAGCCACCCGATGAAAAACTGTTTTTT
CASIEPPDEKLFF
>TRBV4-1|-|TRBJ2-7|-
TGCGCCAGCAGCCAAGATCTCTCGGCCAGGGGATACGAGCAGTACTTC
CASSQDLSARGYEQYF
>TRBV7-9|TRBD2|TRBJ2-5|-
TGTGCCAGCAGCAACCGGGAGGGCATCAAGACCCAGTACTTC
CASSNREGIKTQYF
>TRBV19|-|TRBJ2-3|once
TGTGCCAGTTCTATGGGACCCAGCACAGATACGCAGTATTTT
CASSMGPSTDTQYF
>TRBV2|TRBD1|TRBJ1-2|-
TGTGCCAGCAGGGACAGGGGATATTTATATGGCTACACCTTC
CASRDRGYLYGYTF
>TRBV2|-|TRBJ1-1|-
TGTGCCAGCAGGGGACGGATTGAAGCTTTCTTT
CASRGRIEAFF
>TRBV9|-|TRBJ2-6|-
TGTGCCAGCAGCGTAGCTCGGAGCTCTGGGGCCAACGTCCTGACTTTC
CASSVARSSGANVLTF
>TRBV27|-|TRBJ2-7|once
TGTGCCAGCAGTTTATCGGGGGGGGCCACCACCTACGAGCAGTACTTC
CASSLSGGATTYEQYF
>TRBV6-1|TRBD2|TRBJ2-1|once
TGTGCCAGCAGGTTGACTAGCGGGGGCTACAATGAGCAGTTCTTC
CASRLTSGGYNEQFF
>TRBV19|-|TRBJ1-1|-
TGTGCCAGTAGTCCAGGACAGAGAATAGGCACTGAAGCTTTCTTT
CASSPGQRIGTEAFF
>TRBV7-9|-|TRBJ1-2|-
TGTGCCAGCAGCCGCGAGGGCGGATCTGGCTACACCTTC
CASSREGGSGYTF
>TRBV5-6|TRBD1|TRBJ1-4|-
TGTGCCAGCAGCTTACGACAGGGGGCAAGGGAAAAACTGTTTTTT
CASSLRQGAREKLFF